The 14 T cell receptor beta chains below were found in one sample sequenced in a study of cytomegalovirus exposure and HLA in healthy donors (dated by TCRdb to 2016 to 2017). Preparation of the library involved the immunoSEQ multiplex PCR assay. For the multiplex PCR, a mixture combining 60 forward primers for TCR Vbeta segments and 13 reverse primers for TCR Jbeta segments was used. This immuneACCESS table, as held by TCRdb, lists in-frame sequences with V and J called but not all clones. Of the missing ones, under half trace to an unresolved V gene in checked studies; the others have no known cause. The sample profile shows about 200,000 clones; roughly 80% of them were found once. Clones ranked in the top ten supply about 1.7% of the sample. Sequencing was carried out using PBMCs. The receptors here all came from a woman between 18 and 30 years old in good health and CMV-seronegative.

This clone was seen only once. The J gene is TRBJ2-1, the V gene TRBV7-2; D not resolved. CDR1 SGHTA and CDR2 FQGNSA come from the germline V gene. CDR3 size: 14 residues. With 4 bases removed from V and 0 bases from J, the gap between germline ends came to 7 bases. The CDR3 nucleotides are TGTGCCAGCAGCTCTGCGAGCTCCTACAATGAGCAGTTCTTC. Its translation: CASSSASSYNEQFF.

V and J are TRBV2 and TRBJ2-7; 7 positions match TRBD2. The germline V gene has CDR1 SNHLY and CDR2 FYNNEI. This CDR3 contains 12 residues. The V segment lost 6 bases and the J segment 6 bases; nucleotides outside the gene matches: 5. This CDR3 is CASRPGTIEQYF. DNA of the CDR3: TGTGCCAGCAGACCCGGGACTATCGAGCAGTACTTC.

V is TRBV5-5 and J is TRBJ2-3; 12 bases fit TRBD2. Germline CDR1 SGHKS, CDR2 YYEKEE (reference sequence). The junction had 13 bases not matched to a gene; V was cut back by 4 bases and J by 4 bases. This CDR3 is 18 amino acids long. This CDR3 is CASSLLAGGPRVPDTQYF. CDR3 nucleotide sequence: TGTGCCAGCAGCCTCCTAGCGGGAGGGCCGAGAGTTCCAGATACGCAGTATTTT.

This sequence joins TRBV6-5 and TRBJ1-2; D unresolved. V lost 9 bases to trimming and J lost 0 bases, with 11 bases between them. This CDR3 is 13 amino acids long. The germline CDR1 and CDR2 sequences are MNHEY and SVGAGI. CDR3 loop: CASSQTSNYGYTF. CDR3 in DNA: TGTGCCAGTTCCCAAACTTCTAACTATGGCTACACCTTC.

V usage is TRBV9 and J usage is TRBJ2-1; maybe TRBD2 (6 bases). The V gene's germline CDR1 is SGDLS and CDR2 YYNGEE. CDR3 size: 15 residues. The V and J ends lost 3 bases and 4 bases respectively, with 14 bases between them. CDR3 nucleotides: TGTGCCAGCAGCGGTGTCAGCAGCGGGTACAATGAGCAGTTCTTC. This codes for CASSGVSSGYNEQFF.

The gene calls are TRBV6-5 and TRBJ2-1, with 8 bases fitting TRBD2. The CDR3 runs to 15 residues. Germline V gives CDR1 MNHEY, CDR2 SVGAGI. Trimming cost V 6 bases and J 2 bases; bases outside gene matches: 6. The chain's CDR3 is CASSLSGRTYNEQFF. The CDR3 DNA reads TGTGCCAGCAGCCTCAGCGGGAGAACCTACAATGAGCAGTTCTTC.

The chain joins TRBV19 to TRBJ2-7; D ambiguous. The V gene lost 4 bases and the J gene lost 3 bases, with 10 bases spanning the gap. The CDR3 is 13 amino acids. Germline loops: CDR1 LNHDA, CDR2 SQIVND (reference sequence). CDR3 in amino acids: CASSTAPHYEQYV. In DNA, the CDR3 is TGTGCCAGTAGTACAGCCCCGCACTACGAGCAGTACGTC.

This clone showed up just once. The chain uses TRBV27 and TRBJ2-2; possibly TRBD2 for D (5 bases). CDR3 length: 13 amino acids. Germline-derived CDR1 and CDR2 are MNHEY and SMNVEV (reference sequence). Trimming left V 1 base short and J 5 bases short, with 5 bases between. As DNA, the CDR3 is TGTGCCAGCAGTTTATGGAGGACCGGGGAGCTGTTTTTT. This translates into CASSLWRTGELFF.

The CDR3 spells CASSPGQGRKETQYF. The CDR3, as DNA: TGCGCCAGCAGCCCTGGACAGGGCCGGAAGGAGACCCAGTACTTC. The chain links TRBV5-1 to TRBJ2-5; 8 bases map to TRBD1. Looked up from germline, CDR1 is SGHRS and CDR2 is YFSETQ. The V segment lost 4 bases and the J segment 5 bases; nucleotides outside the gene matches: 10. The CDR3 length is 15 residues.

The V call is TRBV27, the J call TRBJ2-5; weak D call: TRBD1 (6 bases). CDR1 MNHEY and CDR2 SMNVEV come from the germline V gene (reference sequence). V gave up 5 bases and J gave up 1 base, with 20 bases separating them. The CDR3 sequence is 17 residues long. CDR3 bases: TGTGCCAGCAGTCTATTGCAGGGGATGGCGGGCCAAGAGACCCAGTACTTC. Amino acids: CASSLLQGMAGQETQYF.

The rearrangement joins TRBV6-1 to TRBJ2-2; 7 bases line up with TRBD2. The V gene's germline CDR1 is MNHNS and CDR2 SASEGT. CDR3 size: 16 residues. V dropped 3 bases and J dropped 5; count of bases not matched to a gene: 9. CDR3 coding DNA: TGTGCCAGCAGTGATAGGGCGGGAGCCCCAACCGGGGAGCTGTTTTTT. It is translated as CASSDRAGAPTGELFF.

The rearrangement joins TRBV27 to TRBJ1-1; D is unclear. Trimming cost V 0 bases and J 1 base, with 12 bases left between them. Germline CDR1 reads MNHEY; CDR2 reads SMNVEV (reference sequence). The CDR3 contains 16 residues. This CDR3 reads CASSLSSPVWNTEAFF. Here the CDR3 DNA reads TGTGCCAGCAGTTTATCGTCCCCCGTTTGGAACACTGAAGCTTTCTTT.

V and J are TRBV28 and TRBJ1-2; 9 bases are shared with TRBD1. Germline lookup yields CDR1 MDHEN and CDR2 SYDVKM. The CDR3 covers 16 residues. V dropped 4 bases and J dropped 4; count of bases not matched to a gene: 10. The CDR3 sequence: CASSSPRGQGSYGYTF. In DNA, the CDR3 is TGTGCCAGCAGTTCCCCTCGAGGACAGGGGAGCTATGGCTACACCTTC.

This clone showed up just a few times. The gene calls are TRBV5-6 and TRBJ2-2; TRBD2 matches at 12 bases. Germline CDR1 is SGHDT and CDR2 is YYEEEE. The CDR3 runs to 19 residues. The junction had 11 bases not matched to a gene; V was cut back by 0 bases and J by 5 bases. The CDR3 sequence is CASSLGQLTSGSGTGELFF. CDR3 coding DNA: TGTGCCAGCAGCTTGGGCCAGCTGACTAGCGGGAGTGGTACCGGGGAGCTGTTTTTT.